Following are 13 T cell receptor beta chains from one sample sequenced in a study of shared clonotypes between healthy human individuals. Method: immunoSEQ multiplex PCR; TCRdb's copy keeps in-frame clones and lacks some. The sample comprises fewer than 1.6 million clones, around 98.5% of which are singletons, and roughly 0.36% rests with the top ten. Specimen: naive CD4+ T cells sorted from blood. Subset here: CD45RA+ positively selected. These receptors originate from a man aged 25 to 40 in good health.

DNA for the CDR3: TGTGCCCTAGGGGCGAAGGGGGCAAATCACAATGAGCAGTTCTTC. Protein product: CALGAKGANHNEQFF. The rearrangement uses TRBV28 and TRBJ2-1; 7 bases line up with TRBD1. V trimming: 11 bases; J trimming: 5 bases; junction bases outside the gene matches: 15. Looked up from germline, CDR1 is MDHEN and CDR2 is SYDVKM. The CDR3 is 15 amino acids.

The chain carries TRBV5-8 and TRBJ1-4; D call uncertain. Germline V gene lookup returns CDR1 SGHTS and CDR2 YDEGEE. The CDR3 runs to 16 residues. V gave up 0 bases and J gave up 2 bases, with 11 bases separating them. CDR3 DNA: TGTGCCAGCAGCTTGGCGTTCTGGCGCACTAATGAAAAACTGTTTTTT. Translated: CASSLAFWRTNEKLFF.

This clone has a single count. CDR3 loop: CATRAVSGAKNGYTF. For the CDR3, the DNA is TGTGCCACCAGGGCGGTTTCTGGGGCTAAGAATGGCTACACCTTC. V usage is TRBV15 and J usage is TRBJ1-2; possible D gene TRBD1, 5 bases. The CDR3 is 15 amino acids. The germline V gene encodes CDR1 LNHNV and CDR2 YYDKDF (reference sequence). V lost 6 bases to trimming and J lost 6 bases, with 20 bases between them.

J is TRBJ1-2 and V is TRBV5-4; maybe TRBD1 (6 bases). There are 15 residues in the CDR3. V gave up 2 bases and J gave up 5 bases, with 16 bases separating them. Per the germline V gene, CDR1 is SGHNT and CDR2 is YYREEE (reference sequence). The CDR3 coding sequence is TGTGCCAGCAGCTTCGGGCAGGGGCGCGGATATGGCTACACCTTC. Its translation: CASSFGQGRGYGYTF.

The chain uses TRBV7-8 and TRBJ1-2; possible D gene TRBD1, 6 bases. The germline V and J ends were trimmed by 0 bases and 4 bases, with 9 bases remaining between them. The CDR3 extends over 14 amino acids. Germline loops: CDR1 SGHVS, CDR2 FQNEAQ. CDR3 sequence reads: CASSLAHRAYGYTF. DNA of the CDR3: TGTGCCAGCAGCTTAGCGCACAGGGCCTATGGCTACACCTTC.

The V gene is TRBV5-4, the J gene TRBJ2-5, with TRBD2 matching over 7 bases. Germline-derived CDR1 and CDR2 are SGHNT and YYREEE (reference sequence). The V gene end was trimmed by 0 bases and the J gene end by 5 bases; junction bases not matched to a gene: 7. The CDR3 loop spans 15 amino acids. The CDR3 region is CASSLGGEGGETQYF. Written as DNA, the CDR3 is TGTGCCAGCAGCTTGGGCGGGGAGGGAGGTGAGACCCAGTACTTC.

The V call is TRBV30, the J call TRBJ1-4, with TRBD1 matching over 9 bases. V dropped 5 bases and J dropped 7; count of bases not matched to a gene: 8. The germline V gene encodes CDR1 GTSNPN and CDR2 SVGIG (reference sequence). This CDR3 has 14 residues. As DNA, the CDR3 is TGTGCCTGGCAGCGGGACAGGGTTGGTGAAAAACTGTTTTTT. Its translation: CAWQRDRVGEKLFF.

The chain joins TRBV11-2 to TRBJ2-7; D may be TRBD1 (5 bases). The V end lost 5 bases, the J end lost 0 bases, and 17 bases lay between the germline ends. This CDR3 is built from 16 residues. Germline CDR1 and CDR2: SGHAT and FQNNGV. CDR3 amino acids: CASSPDIERSSYEQYF. The DNA for the CDR3 is TGTGCCAGCAGCCCGGACATAGAGAGGAGCTCCTACGAGCAGTACTTC. The entire variable domain, with the rest obtained from reference TRBV11-2 and TRBJ2-7, is as follows: EAGVAQSPRYKIIEKRQSVAFWCNPISGHATLYWYQQILGQGPKLLIQFQNNGVVDDSQLPKDRFSAERLKGVDSTLKIQPAKLEDSAVYLCASSPDIERSSYEQYFGPGTRLTVT.

The chain is built from TRBV28 and TRBJ1-2, with 8 bases matching TRBD1. Germline CDR1 and CDR2: MDHEN and SYDVKM. This CDR3 spans 14 amino acids. Trimming removed 3 bases from V and 6 bases from J; junction bases left unmatched: 6. CDR3 bases: TGTGCCAGCAGTTTCCCCGACAGGGGCCATGGCTACACCTTC. This translates into CASSFPDRGHGYTF.

The V and J genes are TRBV6-6 and TRBJ2-1; 10 bases fit TRBD2. Germline assignment: CDR1 MNHNY and CDR2 SVGAGI (reference sequence). The CDR3 runs to 15 residues. The V segment lost 5 bases and the J segment 2 bases; nucleotides outside the gene matches: 3. The CDR3 sequence is CASSITSGAYNEQFF. CDR3 nucleotide sequence: TGTGCCAGCAGTATCACTAGCGGGGCCTACAATGAGCAGTTCTTC.

The genes are TRBV15 and TRBJ2-1; 8 positions match TRBD2. V shed 1 base, J shed 5 bases, and the junction held 4 bases outside the gene matches. CDR1 and CDR2 (germline): LNHNV, YYDKDF (reference sequence). CDR3 length: 15 residues. CDR3 bases: TGTGCCACCAGCAGAGGGGGTAGCGGGAACAATGAGCAGTTCTTC. This codes for CATSRGGSGNNEQFF. Drawing the rest from reference TRBV15 and TRBJ2-1, the complete variable domain is DAMVIQNPRYQVTQFGKPVTLSCSQTLNHNVMYWYQQKSSQAPKLLFHYYDKDFNNEADTPDNFQSRRPNTSFCFLDIRSPGLGDTAMYLCATSRGGSGNNEQFFGPGTRLTVL.

The chain combines TRBV11-2 with TRBJ2-1; TRBD2 aligns across 12 bases. With 4 bases clipped from V and 3 bases from J, the junction kept 1 base outside the gene matches. Germline lookup yields CDR1 SGHAT and CDR2 FQNNGV. The CDR3 is 15 residues long. The CDR3 DNA is TGTGCCAGCAGCTGGGGACTAGCGGGCTACAATGAGCAGTTCTTC. Translation gives CASSWGLAGYNEQFF.

This clone was recorded once. The CDR3 DNA sequence: TGTGCCAGCTCACCAAAGGTGGCAGGGGTCACTGAAGCTTTCTTT. It is translated as CASSPKVAGVTEAFF. The chain links TRBV18 to TRBJ1-1, with D possibly being TRBD1 (6 bases). The CDR3 contains 15 residues. The germline V gene has CDR1 KGHSH and CDR2 LQKENI. With 2 bases removed from V and 4 bases from J, the gap between germline ends came to 14 bases.